This T cell receptor (beta chain) appears in the sequencing data of a study of blood T cell repertoires in COVID-19. Study information: Collection of acute and convalescent COVID-19 samples took place in the United States, Italy and Spain.

This clone was found once. In the original processing: The authors estimated nucleated cell counts from reference gene primer amplification. Produced via immunoSEQ multiplex PCR; TCRdb's table is partial and in-frame only. V and J calls and clone size are given by that table; D and trimming were obtained from the DNA. This sample has about 55,000 clones, with approximately 90% found just once. With V trimmed by 5 bases and J by 5 bases, 12 bases remained unmatched. Germline loops: CDR1 SGHTA, CDR2 FQGNSA. The CDR3 sequence is 17 residues long. The source of this sequence is a man aged 55 to 69 with acute or convalescent COVID-19. Sequencing was done on a sample of peripheral blood. V gene TRBV7-2 combines with J gene TRBJ2-7; 13 nucleotides line up with TRBD2. The CDR3 is CASSLRLAGGSGDEQYF. The CDR3 coding sequence is TGTGCCAGCAGCCTAAGACTAGCGGGAGGTAGTGGGGACGAGCAGTACTTC.